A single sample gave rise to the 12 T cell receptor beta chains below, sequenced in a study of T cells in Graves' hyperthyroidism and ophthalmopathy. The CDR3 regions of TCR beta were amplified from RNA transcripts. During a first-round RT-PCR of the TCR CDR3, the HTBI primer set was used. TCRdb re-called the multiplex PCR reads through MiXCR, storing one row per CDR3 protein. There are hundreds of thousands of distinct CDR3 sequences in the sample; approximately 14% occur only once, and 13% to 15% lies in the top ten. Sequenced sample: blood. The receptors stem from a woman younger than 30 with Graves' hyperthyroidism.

For the CDR3, the DNA is TGTGCCAGCAGCTCCGGGGGGGAGGATCAGCCCCAGCATTTT. It encodes CASSSGGEDQPQHF. The chain joins TRBV9 to TRBJ1-5, with a tentative D call TRBD1 (5 bases). CDR3 length: 14 amino acids. Germline assignment: CDR1 SGDLS and CDR2 YYNGEE. Trimming shortened V by 4 bases and J by 5 bases, and 13 bases separated the two germline ends.

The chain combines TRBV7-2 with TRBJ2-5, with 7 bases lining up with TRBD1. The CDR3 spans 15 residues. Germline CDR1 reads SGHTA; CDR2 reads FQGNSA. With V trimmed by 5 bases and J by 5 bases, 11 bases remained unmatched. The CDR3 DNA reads TGTGCCAGCAGCAGCACGGGACAGATGGTGGAGACCCAGTACTTC. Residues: CASSSTGQMVETQYF. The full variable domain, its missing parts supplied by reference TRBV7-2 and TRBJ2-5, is GAGVSQSPSNKVTEKGKDVELRCDPISGHTALYWYRQSLGQGLEFLIYFQGNSAPDKSGLPSDRFSAERTGGSVSTLTIQRTQQEDSAVYLCASSSTGQMVETQYFGPGTRLLVL.

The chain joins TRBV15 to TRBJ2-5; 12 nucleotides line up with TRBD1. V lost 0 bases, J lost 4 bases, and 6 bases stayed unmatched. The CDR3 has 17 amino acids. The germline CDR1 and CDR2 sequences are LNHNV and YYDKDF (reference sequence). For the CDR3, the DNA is TGTGCCACCAGCAGAGATGGGGACAGGGGGCTGGTAGAGACCCAGTACTTC. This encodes CATSRDGDRGLVETQYF. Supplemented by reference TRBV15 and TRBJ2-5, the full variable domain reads DAMVIQNPRYQVTQFGKPVTLSCSQTLNHNVMYWYQQKSSQAPKLLFHYYDKDFNNEADTPDNFQSRRPNTSFCFLDIRSPGLGDTAMYLCATSRDGDRGLVETQYFGPGTRLLVL.

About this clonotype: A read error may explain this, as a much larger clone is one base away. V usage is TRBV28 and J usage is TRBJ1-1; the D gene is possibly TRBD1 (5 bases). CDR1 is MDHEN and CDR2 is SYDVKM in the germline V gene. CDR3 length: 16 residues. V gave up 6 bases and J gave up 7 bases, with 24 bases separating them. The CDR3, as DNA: TGTGCCAGCAGGCCCCGAACGGGACTGACACGCCGTGAAGCTTTCTTT. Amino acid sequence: CASRPRTGLTRREAFF. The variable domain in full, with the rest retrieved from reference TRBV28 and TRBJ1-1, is DVKVTQSSRYLVKRTGEKVFLECVQDMDHENMFWYRQDPGLGLRLIYFSYDVKMKEKGDIPEGYSVSREKKERFSLILESASTNQTSMYLCASRPRTGLTRREAFFGQGTRLTVV.

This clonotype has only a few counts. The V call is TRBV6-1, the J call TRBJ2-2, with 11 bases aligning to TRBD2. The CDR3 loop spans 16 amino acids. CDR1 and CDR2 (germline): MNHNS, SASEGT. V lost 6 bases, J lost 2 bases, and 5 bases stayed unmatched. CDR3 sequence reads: CASSRTSGGNTGELFF. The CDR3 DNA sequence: TGTGCCAGCAGCCGCACTAGCGGGGGTAACACCGGGGAGCTGTTTTTT.

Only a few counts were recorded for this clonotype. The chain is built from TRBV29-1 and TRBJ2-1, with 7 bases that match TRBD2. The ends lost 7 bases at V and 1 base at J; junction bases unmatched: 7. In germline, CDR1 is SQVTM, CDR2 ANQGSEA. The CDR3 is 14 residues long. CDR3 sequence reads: CSAGGGVSYNEQFF. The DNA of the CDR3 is TGCAGCGCGGGGGGAGGGGTTTCCTACAATGAGCAGTTCTTC.

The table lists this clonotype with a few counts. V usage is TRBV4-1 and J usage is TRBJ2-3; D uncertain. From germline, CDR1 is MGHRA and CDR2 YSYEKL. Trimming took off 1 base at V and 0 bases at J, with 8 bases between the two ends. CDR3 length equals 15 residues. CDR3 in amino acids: CASSQGSSSTDTQYF. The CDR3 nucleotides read TGCGCCAGCAGCCAAGGTTCTTCTAGCACAGATACGCAGTATTTT.

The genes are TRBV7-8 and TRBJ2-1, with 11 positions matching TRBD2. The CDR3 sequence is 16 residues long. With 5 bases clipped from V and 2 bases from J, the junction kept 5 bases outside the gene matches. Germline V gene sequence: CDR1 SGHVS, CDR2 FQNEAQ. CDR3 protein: CASSLTSGRTYNEQFF. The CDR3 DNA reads TGTGCCAGCAGCCTCACTAGCGGGAGAACCTACAATGAGCAGTTCTTC.

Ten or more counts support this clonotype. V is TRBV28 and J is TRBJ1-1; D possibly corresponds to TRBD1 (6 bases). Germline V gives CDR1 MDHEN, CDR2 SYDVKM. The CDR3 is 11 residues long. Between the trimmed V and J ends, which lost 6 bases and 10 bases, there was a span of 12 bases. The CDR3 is CASRYPGVAFF. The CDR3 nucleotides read TGTGCCAGCAGATATCCAGGGGTAGCTTTCTTT.

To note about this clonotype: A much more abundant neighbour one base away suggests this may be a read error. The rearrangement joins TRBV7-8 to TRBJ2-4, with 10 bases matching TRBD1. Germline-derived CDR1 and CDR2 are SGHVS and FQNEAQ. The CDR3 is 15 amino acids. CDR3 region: CPSRDRGVAKNIQYF. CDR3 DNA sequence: TGTCCCAGCAGGGACAGGGGAGTAGCCAAAAACATTCAGTACTTC.

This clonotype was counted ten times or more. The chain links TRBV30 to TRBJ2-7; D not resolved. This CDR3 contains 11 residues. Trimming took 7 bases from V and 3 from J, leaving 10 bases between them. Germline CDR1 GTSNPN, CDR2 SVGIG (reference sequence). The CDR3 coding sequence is TGTGCCTCTACCGAGAGCTACGAGCAGTACTTC. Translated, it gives CASTESYEQYF.

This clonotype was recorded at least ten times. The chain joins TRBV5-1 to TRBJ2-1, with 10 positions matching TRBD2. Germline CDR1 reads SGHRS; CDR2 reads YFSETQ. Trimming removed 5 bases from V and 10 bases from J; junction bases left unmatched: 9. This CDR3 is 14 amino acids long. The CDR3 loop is CASRSSGRVQEQFF. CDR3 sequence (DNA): TGCGCCAGCAGATCAAGCGGGAGGGTTCAGGAGCAGTTCTTC.